The 5 T cell receptor beta chains below all came from one sample that was sequenced in a study of OX40 agonist ivuxolimab in advanced cancers. Assay used: immunoSEQ multiplex PCR; TCRdb lists only in-frame clones, some missing. In the table there are more than 65,000 clones, just under 95% of which are singletons. The sequencing here drew on CD4+ or CD8+ T cells sorted from blood, taken in a trial of the OX40 agonist ivuxolimab. These receptors were taken from an adult with an advanced solid tumor such as melanoma, head and neck, liver or kidney cancer.

The V call is TRBV28, the J call TRBJ2-1; possibly TRBD1 for D (5 bases). V was pared by 2 bases and J by 4 bases, with 6 bases between. The CDR3 runs 13 residues. Germline CDR1 reads MDHEN; CDR2 reads SYDVKM. The CDR3 nucleotides read TGTGCCAGCAGTTTAACAGGATACAATGAGCAGTTCTTC. Residues: CASSLTGYNEQFF.

V and J are TRBV7-9 and TRBJ2-7, with 13 bases fitting TRBD2. V lost 2 bases and J lost 2; bases outside the gene matches: 9. The CDR3 has 18 amino acids. The germline gives CDR1 SEHNR, CDR2 FQNEAQ (reference sequence). CDR3 sequence: CASSLPLTSGRSPYEQYF. In nucleotides, the CDR3 is TGTGCCAGCAGCTTACCGTTGACTAGCGGGAGGTCCCCCTACGAGCAGTACTTC.

The rearrangement joins TRBV19 to TRBJ2-1; D tentatively fits TRBD1 or TRBD2 (5 bases each). There are 12 residues in the CDR3. V was shortened by 10 bases and J by 7 bases, with 14 bases between the two germline ends. Germline assignment: CDR1 LNHDA and CDR2 SQIVND (reference sequence). CDR3 sequence (DNA): TGTGCCACCCACGGATGGGGGAATGAGCAGTTCTTC. Protein sequence: CATHGWGNEQFF.

This clone was counted only a few times. The V and J genes are TRBV19 and TRBJ2-3, with D possibly being TRBD1 (6 bases). CDR3 length: 14 amino acids. Germline V gene lookup returns CDR1 LNHDA and CDR2 SQIVND (reference sequence). Trimming shortened V by 6 bases and J by 6 bases, and 16 bases separated the two germline ends. This chain's CDR3 is CASRPGHGWDTQYF. For the CDR3, the DNA is TGTGCCAGTAGACCGGGACATGGTTGGGATACGCAGTATTTT.

This rearrangement joins TRBV5-1 to TRBJ1-4, with 10 bases matching TRBD1. The CDR3 covers 16 residues. Germline V gene lookup returns CDR1 SGHRS and CDR2 YFSETQ. The ends lost 4 bases at V and 4 bases at J; junction bases unmatched: 7. This CDR3 reads CASSQTGGRGNEKLFF. In nucleotides, the CDR3 is TGCGCCAGCAGCCAGACAGGGGGCCGGGGTAATGAAAAACTGTTTTTT.